This T cell receptor (beta chain) derives from a study of blood T cell repertoires in COVID-19. Produced via immunoSEQ multiplex PCR; TCRdb's table is partial and in-frame only. The table shows about 63,000 clones, with around 76% occurring only once. V lost 4 bases, J lost 7 bases, and 13 bases stayed unmatched. CDR3 length equals 16 residues. CDR1 and CDR2 (germline): ENHRY, SYGVKD. Sequencing used peripheral blood. The TCR comes from a woman older than 75 with acute or convalescent COVID-19. The V call is TRBV10-3, the J call TRBJ2-7, with TRBD1 identical over 10 bases. The CDR3 DNA reads as TGTGCCATCAGTGCCCCGGGACAGGGGAAGCCCGGGGAGCAGTACTTC. This gives the protein CAISAPGQGKPGEQYF.